Sequencing of this T cell receptor beta chain was carried out in a study of post-analysis software for immune sequencing data. Study as a whole: Progressive-relapsing, secondary progressive and relapsing-remitting multiple sclerosis were among the disease courses included. Study findings and constraints: Co-batched samples clustered tightly together by F measure. Roughly 5 TRBV segments, TRBV5-6, TRBV5-1 and TRBV20-1 among them, were found more frequent in patients than controls. Significantly decreased normalized Chao1 diversity was recorded for multiple sclerosis patients relative to controls.

Trimming left V 1 base short and J 10 bases short, with 19 bases between. This CDR3 has 15 residues. The germline V gene has CDR1 LGHDT and CDR2 YNNKEL (reference sequence). Regarding this clonotype: Its antigen is not known.

Unique molecular identifiers featured in each of the TCR beta cDNA libraries. Each batch of 1 to 10 million T cells produced some 500,000 cDNA molecules. One entry per CDR3 protein results from TCRdb running MiXCR on the PCR reads. The sample carries approximately 400,000 distinct CDR3 sequences, approximately 33% recorded once. The sequenced sample consisted of blood. The receptor was isolated from a girl aged 10-17 years with multiple sclerosis. The chain links TRBV3-1 to TRBJ1-1; possibly TRBD1 for D (5 bases). Here the CDR3 reads CASSQVDRGRIGAFF. DNA for the CDR3: TGTGCCAGCAGCCAAGTCGACCGGGGCCGAATCGGAGCTTTCTTT.